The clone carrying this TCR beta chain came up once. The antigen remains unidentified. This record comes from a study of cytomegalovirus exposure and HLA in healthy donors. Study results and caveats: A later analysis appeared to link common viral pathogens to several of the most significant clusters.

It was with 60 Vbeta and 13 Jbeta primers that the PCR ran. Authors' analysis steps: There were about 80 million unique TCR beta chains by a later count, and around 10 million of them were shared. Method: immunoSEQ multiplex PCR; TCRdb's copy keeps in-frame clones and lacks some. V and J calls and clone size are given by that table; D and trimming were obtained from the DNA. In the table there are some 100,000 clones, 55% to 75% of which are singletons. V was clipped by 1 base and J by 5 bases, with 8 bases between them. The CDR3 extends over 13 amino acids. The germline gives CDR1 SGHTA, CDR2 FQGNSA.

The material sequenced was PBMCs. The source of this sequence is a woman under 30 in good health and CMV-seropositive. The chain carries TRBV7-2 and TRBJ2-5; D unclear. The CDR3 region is CASSLERVETQYF. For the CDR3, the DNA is TGTGCCAGCAGCTTAGAGCGAGTGGAGACCCAGTACTTC.